This T cell receptor (beta chain) was recovered during a study of blood T cells in healthy people across ages. Study results and limitations: The donors' CMV status was not determined, possibly confounding changes in expanded clonotypes.

J lost 7 bases, V lost 6 bases, and 9 bases had no gene match. This CDR3 has 14 amino acids. The germline V gene has CDR1 MNHEY and CDR2 SMNVEV (reference sequence). The use of a sample-barcoded 5' primer and a J-beta primer mix characterized a second PCR of roughly 6 to 11 cycles. TCRdb reprocessed the 5' RACE reads via MiXCR and lists one record per CDR3 protein. The sample carries 700,000 to 850,000 distinct CDR3 sequences, about 55% recorded once. Every sample yielded at least 6.5 million isolated PBMCs. Comment on this clonotype: Its antigen is not known.

This chain connects TRBV27 to TRBJ1-5, with 7 bases fitting TRBD1. The sequence derives from a man at least 80 years old in good health. Input material: blood. This chain's CDR3 is CASSPGDSRQPQHF. The DNA of the CDR3 is TGTGCCAGCAGCCCGGGGGACAGCCGCCAGCCCCAGCATTTT.